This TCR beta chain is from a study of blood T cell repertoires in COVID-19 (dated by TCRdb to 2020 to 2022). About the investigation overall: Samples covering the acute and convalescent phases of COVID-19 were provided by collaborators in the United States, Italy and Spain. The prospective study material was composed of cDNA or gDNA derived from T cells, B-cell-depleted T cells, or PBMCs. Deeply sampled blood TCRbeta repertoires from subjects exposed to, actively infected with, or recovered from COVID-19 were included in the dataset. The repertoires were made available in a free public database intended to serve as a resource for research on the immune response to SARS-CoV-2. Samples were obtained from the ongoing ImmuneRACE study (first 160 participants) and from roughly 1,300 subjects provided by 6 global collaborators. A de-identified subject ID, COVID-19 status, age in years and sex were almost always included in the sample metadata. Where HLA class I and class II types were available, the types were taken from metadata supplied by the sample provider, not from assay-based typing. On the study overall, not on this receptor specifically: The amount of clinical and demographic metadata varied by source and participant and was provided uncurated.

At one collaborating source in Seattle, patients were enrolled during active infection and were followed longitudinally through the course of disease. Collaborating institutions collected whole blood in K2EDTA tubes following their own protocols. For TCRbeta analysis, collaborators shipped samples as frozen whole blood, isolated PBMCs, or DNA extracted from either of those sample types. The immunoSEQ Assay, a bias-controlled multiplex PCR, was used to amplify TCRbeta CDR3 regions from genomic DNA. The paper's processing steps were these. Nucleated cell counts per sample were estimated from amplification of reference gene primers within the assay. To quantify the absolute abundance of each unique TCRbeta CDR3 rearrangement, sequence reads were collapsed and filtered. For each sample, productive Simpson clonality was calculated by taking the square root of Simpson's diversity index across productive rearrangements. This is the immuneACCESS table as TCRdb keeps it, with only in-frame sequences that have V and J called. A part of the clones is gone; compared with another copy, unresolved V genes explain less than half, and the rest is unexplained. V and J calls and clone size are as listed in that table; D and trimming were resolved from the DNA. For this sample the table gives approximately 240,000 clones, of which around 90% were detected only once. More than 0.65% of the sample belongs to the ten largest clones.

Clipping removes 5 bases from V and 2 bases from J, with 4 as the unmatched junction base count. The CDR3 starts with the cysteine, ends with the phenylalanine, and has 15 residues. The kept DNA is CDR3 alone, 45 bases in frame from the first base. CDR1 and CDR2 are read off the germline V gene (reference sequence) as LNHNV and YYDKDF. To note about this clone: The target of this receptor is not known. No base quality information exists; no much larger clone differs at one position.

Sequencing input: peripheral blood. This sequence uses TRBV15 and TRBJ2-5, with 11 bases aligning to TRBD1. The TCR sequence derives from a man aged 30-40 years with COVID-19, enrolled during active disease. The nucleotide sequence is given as TGTGCCACCAGCTCTGGACAGGGGGCTCAAGAGACCCAGTACTTC. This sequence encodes CATSSGQGAQETQYF.